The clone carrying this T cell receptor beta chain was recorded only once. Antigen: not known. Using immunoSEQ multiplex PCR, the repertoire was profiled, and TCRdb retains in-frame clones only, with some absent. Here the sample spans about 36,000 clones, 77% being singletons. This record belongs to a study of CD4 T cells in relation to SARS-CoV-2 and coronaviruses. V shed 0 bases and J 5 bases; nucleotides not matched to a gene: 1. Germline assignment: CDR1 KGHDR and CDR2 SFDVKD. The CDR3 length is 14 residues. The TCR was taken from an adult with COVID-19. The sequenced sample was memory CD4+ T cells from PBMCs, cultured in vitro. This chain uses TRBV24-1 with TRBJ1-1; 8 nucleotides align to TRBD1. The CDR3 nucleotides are TGTGCCACCAGTGATTTGACAGGGGGTACTGAAGCTTTCTTT. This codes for CATSDLTGGTEAFF.